This T cell receptor (beta chain) derives from a study of shared T cell receptors in the human thymus. V dropped 0 bases and J dropped 1; count of bases not matched to a gene: 12. Germline CDR1 LNHNV, CDR2 YYDKDF (reference sequence). The CDR3 is 19 amino acids. Data came from immunoSEQ multiplex PCR; TCRdb stores just in-frame clones and leaves some out. The data contain hundreds of thousands of clones, around 87% of them seen just once; the ten biggest clones take up 0.0085% to 0.012%. The same data also went into a second study, on human thymus T cells. That publication notes: Resections were taken during corrective heart surgery, and the thymus tissue came from these.

The sample consisted of thymocytes. The sequence was obtained from a boy younger than two with a congenital heart defect. This chain uses TRBV15 with TRBJ2-7, with 10 bases lining up with TRBD1. For the CDR3, the DNA is TGTGCCACCAGCAGAGATAAAGACAGGGGGCTACTCAGGTCCTACGAGCAGTACTTC. This gives the protein CATSRDKDRGLLRSYEQYF.